A selection of T cell receptor beta chains follows, all from one sample in a study of human T cells and chemical hapten exposure. TCRdb processed the RACE reads anew with MiXCR; each CDR3 protein has one entry. This table has 350,000 to 450,000 distinct CDR3 sequences, roughly 5% appearing once. This material consisted of whole blood, taken in connection with sensitization to the hapten diphenylcyclopropenone (DPC). The receptor set was obtained from a woman between 45 and 65 years old with alopecia areata. Some clones in this sample may be carry-over from other donors' samples. Each CDR3 is given with its conserved first and last residue. A D gene is named only where the DNA matches it firmly. Expanded clones are given a class, and other clones once, few, many or no size at all.

>many|TRBJ1-6|TRBV20-1|NA
TGCAGTGCTCGACCGGGGACCTCCTATAATTCACCCCTCCACTTT
CSARPGTSYNSPLHF
>many|TRBJ2-1|TRBV7-2|NA
TGTGCCAGCAGCCCCAGCTTGAATGAGCAGTTCTTC
CASSPSLNEQFF
>many|TRBJ1-1|TRBV28|NA
TGTGCCAGCAGTCCCGCCTTTGGGGGAGGCACTGAAGCTTTCTTT
CASSPAFGGGTEAFF
>many|TRBJ2-5|TRBV28|NA
TGTGCCAGCAGTTTGGAACTCAATCAAGAGACCCAGTACTTC
CASSLELNQETQYF
>many|TRBJ1-1|TRBV29-1|NA
TGCAGCGTTAGAGAGGGGCCGAGTGATGCTTTCTTT
CSVREGPSDAFF
>many|TRBJ2-1|TRBV12-3/TRBV12-4|TRBD2
TGTGCCAGCTGCCAAGCCACTAGCGCCTCCTACAATGAGCAGTTCTTC
CASCQATSASYNEQFF
>NA|TRBJ2-1|TRBV10-2|NA
TGCGCCAGCAGTGTAGCTAGAGAGCAGTTCTTC
CASSVAREQFF
>NA|TRBJ2-3|TRBV5-1|TRBD2
TGCGCCAGCAGCAATCAGGGACTAGCGGGCACAGATACGCAGTATTTT
CASSNQGLAGTDTQYF
>NA|TRBJ2-7|TRBV12-3/TRBV12-4|NA
TGTGCCAGCAGCCAGGGACCTGAGACCTACGAGCAGTACTTC
CASSQGPETYEQYF
>NA|TRBJ2-2|TRBV5-6|NA
TGTGCCAGCAGAATAGGCACCGGGGAGCTGTTTTTT
CASRIGTGELFF
>once|TRBJ2-3|TRBV7-8|NA
TGTGCCAGCACTTTGGGCCGTCTCAGGGGAGATACGCAGTATTTT
CASTLGRLRGDTQYF
>many|TRBJ1-4|TRBV12-3/TRBV12-4|NA
TGTGCCAGCAGTGTAAGTGGGACTGAAAAACTGTTTTTT
CASSVSGTEKLFF
>many|TRBJ2-5|TRBV5-1|NA
TGCGCCAGCAGATCTCAAGAGACCCAGTACTTC
CASRSQETQYF
>few|TRBJ1-1|TRBV9|NA
TGTGCCAGCAGCGTAGGTGGCAGCATGAACACTGAAGCTTTCTTT
CASSVGGSMNTEAFF
>few|TRBJ1-4|TRBV11-2|TRBD1
TGTGCCAGCAGCTTAGGACAGGGGATAAATGAAAAACTGTTTTTT
CASSLGQGINEKLFF
>NA|TRBJ2-5|TRBV25-1|NA
TGTGCCAGCACCCAACAGGCGGAGCTCGGGGCCCAGTACTTC
CASTQQAELGAQYF
>many|TRBJ2-3|TRBV20-1|TRBD2
TGCAGTGCTAGCCGACTAGCGGGAGCTGTAGATACGCAGTATTTT
CSASRLAGAVDTQYF
>NA|TRBJ1-5|TRBV5-6|NA
TGTGCCAGCAGCAAAGAGACAGGAATCGAGCCCCAGCATTTT
CASSKETGIEPQHF
>many|TRBJ2-3|TRBV7-6|NA
TGTGCCAGCAGCTTAGGCGGGGGCCGGATAGATACGCAGTATTTT
CASSLGGGRIDTQYF
>few|TRBJ1-4|TRBV7-8|NA
TGTGCCGGCAGCTTAGTTCCTGAAAAACTGTTTTTT
CAGSLVPEKLFF
>few|TRBJ2-4|TRBV15|NA
TGTGCCACCAGCAGAGATCGGGCAGGGACAAACATTCAGTACTTC
CATSRDRAGTNIQYF
>few|TRBJ1-6|TRBV4-1|NA
TGCGCCAGCAGCCTTTCACAGGATTCACCCCTCCACTTT
CASSLSQDSPLHF
>few|TRBJ1-1|TRBV6-5|NA
TGTGCCAGCAGTTACTCGAGGGAATCGGGCACTGAAGCTTTCTTT
CASSYSRESGTEAFF
>many|TRBJ1-2|TRBV5-4|TRBD1
TGTGCCAGCAGCTTGCGTGACAGGGGAGGAGGTGGCTACACCTTC
CASSLRDRGGGGYTF
>many|TRBJ2-2|TRBV12-3/TRBV12-4|TRBD2
TGTGCCAGCAGTTTCACCCAGCGGGAGTGGGGGGAGCTGTTTTTT
CASSFTQREWGELFF
>many|TRBJ1-2|TRBV19|NA
TGTGCCAGTAGTATAAAGCTGGCCACTAACTATGGCTACACCTTC
CASSIKLATNYGYTF
>NA|TRBJ1-2|TRBV18|TRBD1
TGTGCCAGCTCACCGGACAGGGGGCAAGCTGGCTACACCTTC
CASSPDRGQAGYTF
>many|TRBJ2-7|TRBV9|NA
TGTGCCAGCAGCGTTGATGGGGACCCGGACTACGAGCAGTACTTC
CASSVDGDPDYEQYF
>many|TRBJ1-2|TRBV14|NA
TGTGCCAGCAGCCAGGGGGGATCACACGGCTACACCTTC
CASSQGGSHGYTF
>few|TRBJ1-4|TRBV20-1|TRBD1
TGCAGTATATACAGGGGGGAAAAACTGTTTTTT
CSIYRGEKLFF
>many|TRBJ1-1|TRBV7-9|NA
TGTGCCAGCAGCTCCCCGGCGGGCCCGAACACTGAAGCTTTCTTT
CASSSPAGPNTEAFF
>many|TRBJ1-1|TRBV13|NA
TGTGCCAGCAGCGCATCCAAATTTCAAGCTTTCTTT
CASSASKFQAFF
>NA|TRBJ2-4|TRBV24-1|NA
TGTGCCACCAGTGATCCCGTAGCCAAAAACATTCAGTACTTC
CATSDPVAKNIQYF
>few|TRBJ1-1|TRBV3-1|NA
TGTGCCAGCAGCCAAGTTCCCGGTGGGGTCACTGAAGCTTTCTTT
CASSQVPGGVTEAFF
>NA|TRBJ1-2|TRBV10-3|TRBD1
TGTGCCATCGAAGACAGGGTCACCTATGGCTACACCTTC
CAIEDRVTYGYTF
>NA|TRBJ1-1|TRBV12-3/TRBV12-4|NA
TGTGCCAGCAGTTTAACGGTCACTGAAGCTTTCTTT
CASSLTVTEAFF
>NA|TRBJ1-2|TRBV27|NA
TGTGCCAGCGCGCTGGGGACAACTCTGAACTATGGCTACACCTTC
CASALGTTLNYGYTF
>many|TRBJ2-2|TRBV6-6|NA
TGTGCCAGCAGAAACGAGCGTGCCGGGGAGCTGTTTTTT
CASRNERAGELFF
>many|TRBJ2-2|TRBV5-4|TRBD1
TGTGCCAGCAGCGAACCGGGACAGGGGTCCGGGGAGCTGTTTTTT
CASSEPGQGSGELFF
>few|TRBJ2-3|TRBV28|TRBD1
TGTGCCAGCAATATGGGACAGGGACGCACAGATACGCAGTATTTT
CASNMGQGRTDTQYF
>many|TRBJ1-2|TRBV18|TRBD1
TGTGCCAGCTCACCAGGGACAGGGTTCGCTAACTATGGCTACACCTTC
CASSPGTGFANYGYTF
>many|TRBJ2-7|TRBV11-2|TRBD2
TGTGCCAGCAGCTGGGCTAGCGGGCCCCTTTACGAGCAGTACTTC
CASSWASGPLYEQYF
>NA|TRBJ1-1|TRBV12-3/TRBV12-4|NA
TGTGCCAGCACGAAAGGGTTGAACACTGAAGCTTTCTTT
CASTKGLNTEAFF
>few|TRBJ1-2|TRBV4-2|NA
TGTGCCAGCAGCCAAGATACACAGATCGAATTCTCTAACTATGGCTACACCTTC
CASSQDTQIEFSNYGYTF
>few|TRBJ1-5|TRBV28|NA
TGTGCCAGCAGTCCTATCCTGGGGCAGCCCCAGCATTTT
CASSPILGQPQHF
>few|TRBJ2-1|TRBV12-3/TRBV12-4|NA
TGTGCCAGCAGTGGCGGGATAAGCAGCTACAATGAGCAGTTCTTC
CASSGGISSYNEQFF
>few|TRBJ1-1|TRBV30|NA
TGTGCCTGGAGTGGGCAGCAAACTGAAGCTTTCTTT
CAWSGQQTEAFF
>few|TRBJ1-6|TRBV2|TRBD1
TGTGCCAGCAGTGGGACAGGGGGCACATCCCTCCACTTT
CASSGTGGTSLHF
>NA|TRBJ1-5|TRBV4-3|NA
TGCGCCAGCAGCCAAGGAGGGGGAAGCAATCAGCCCCAGCATTTT
CASSQGGGSNQPQHF
>NA|TRBJ2-7|TRBV27|TRBD1
TGTGCCAGCAGTCGGACAGGCGACGAGCAGTACTTC
CASSRTGDEQYF
>many|TRBJ1-1|TRBV6-1|NA
TGTGCCAGCACTTTCGGGACGAAGAACACTGAAGCTTTCTTT
CASTFGTKNTEAFF
>many|TRBJ2-6|TRBV7-2|NA
TGTGCCAGCCCTATTGGGGGGGCCGGGGCCAACGTCCTGACTTTC
CASPIGGAGANVLTF
>NA|TRBJ2-5|TRBV7-8|NA
TGTGCCAGCAGCTTAGGTCAACAGACCCAGTACTTC
CASSLGQQTQYF